This TCR beta chain was found in a study of blood T cell repertoires in COVID-19. CDR1 is SGHTA and CDR2 is FQGNSA in the germline V gene. V was pared by 5 bases and J by 4 bases, with 15 bases between. This CDR3 comprises 14 residues. Per the study methods: Researchers report that nucleated cell counts were estimated from reference gene primer amplification. Libraries were prepared by immunoSEQ multiplex PCR; TCRdb keeps only in-frame clonotypes and omits some of them. Clone size and V and J calls were adopted from that table, with D and trimming inferred from the DNA. Of roughly 97,000 clones listed, about 79% are singletons.

The specimen was peripheral blood. This receptor was identified in a woman at least 80 years old with active or convalescent COVID-19. The chain joins TRBV7-2 to TRBJ2-7; D may be TRBD1 (5 bases). The CDR3 reads CASSLQNQGYEQYF. The CDR3 DNA follows: TGTGCCAGCAGCCTGCAGAACCAGGGATACGAGCAGTACTTC.